The rows below give T cell receptor beta chains drawn from one sample of a study of T-cell reconstitution after alpha-beta-depleted transplantation in children. TCRdb itself ran the PCR reads through MiXCR, one entry per CDR3 protein. The table has about 190,000 distinct CDR3 sequences, approximately 6.6% seen once. The sequenced sample was PBMCs from the stem cell graft donor, obtained from the stem cell graft. These TCRs come from a human donor who donated a stem cell graft to a child with Wiskott-Aldrich syndrome. The CDR3 runs from the conserved cysteine through the conserved F or W. The order of the fields is clone size, D gene, V gene, CDR3 length, J gene, CDR3 DNA, CDR3 protein. A D gene is named only where the DNA matches it firmly. Rows may omit the clone size; those that give it use once, few, many or a size class.

few	.	TRBV5-8	14	TRBJ2-7	TGTGCCAGCAACCCCGGAGGGGGCGTGTCCGAGCAGTACTTC	CASNPGGGVSEQYF
many	.	TRBV21-1	16	TRBJ2-3	TGTGCCAGCAGCAAGAGAGGACCCAACAGCACAGATACGCAGTATTTT	CASSKRGPNSTDTQYF
many	.	TRBV20-1	14	TRBJ2-2	TGCAGTGCTAGAGACAGGGCTGTCACCGGGGAGCTGTTTTTT	CSARDRAVTGELFF
many	.	TRBV7-8	13	TRBJ2-1	TGTGCCAGCAGCTTCCGGGGTTACAATGAGCAGTTCTTC	CASSFRGYNEQFF
many	TRBD2	TRBV5-1	15	TRBJ2-1	TGCGCCAGCAGCCTACAGCGGGGGGATACCAATGAGCAGTTCTTC	CASSLQRGDTNEQFF
many	.	TRBV19	15	TRBJ2-1	TGTGCCAGTAGTATAGTTGCGGCCACCTACAATGAGCAGTTCTTC	CASSIVAATYNEQFF
few	.	TRBV21-1	16	TRBJ1-3	TGTGCCAGCAGCAAATTCCTAGACGGCTCTGGAAACACCATATATTTT	CASSKFLDGSGNTIYF
many	.	TRBV20-1	15	TRBJ2-1	TGCAGTGCTAGATTGCCGGGGGACATCTACAATGAGCAGTTCTTC	CSARLPGDIYNEQFF
many	.	TRBV29-1	12	TRBJ1-1	TGCAGCGTTGAAGTGGGTAACACTGAAGCTTTCTTT	CSVEVGNTEAFF
many	.	TRBV20-1	14	TRBJ2-1	TGCAGTGCTAGGCCCCCCGGCTCCTACAATGAGCAGTTCTTC	CSARPPGSYNEQFF
many	.	TRBV6-1	15	TRBJ2-5	TGTGCCAGCGGAAGAGCGACAGGCTGGCAAGAGACCCAGTACTTC	CASGRATGWQETQYF
many	TRBD2	TRBV5-6	16	TRBJ2-7	TGTGCCAGCAGCTCCTACACTAGCGGCGATTCCTACGAGCAGTACTTC	CASSSYTSGDSYEQYF
many	.	TRBV10-1	15	TRBJ2-3	TGCGCCAGCAGTGAGTCACTCCGGAGCACAGATACGCAGTATTTT	CASSESLRSTDTQYF
many	.	TRBV5-1	13	TRBJ2-3	TGCGCCAGCAGCGGACTACCGACAGATACGCAGTATTTT	CASSGLPTDTQYF
.	TRBD1	TRBV5-6	14	TRBJ2-1	TGTGCCAGCAGACAGCAGGGGGCGCGCCCTGAGCAGTTCTTC	CASRQQGARPEQFF
many	.	TRBV7-9	14	TRBJ2-3	TGTGCCAGCAGCTTAGACGGCAGGGTGAATACGCAGTATTTT	CASSLDGRVNTQYF
many	TRBD1	TRBV12-3/TRBV12-4	17	TRBJ1-1	TGTGCCAGCAGTTTAGGGGACAGGGGCTTTGTCGACACTGAAGCTTTCTTT	CASSLGDRGFVDTEAFF
many	.	TRBV7-9	14	TRBJ2-3	TGTGCCAGCAGCTTAAAGGACTACGCAGATACGCAGTATTTT	CASSLKDYADTQYF
many	TRBD2	TRBV10-2	15	TRBJ2-1	TGCGCCAGCAGTGAAACTAGCGGGGTATACAATGAGCAGTTCTTC	CASSETSGVYNEQFF
few	.	TRBV6-2/TRBV6-3	16	TRBJ2-6	TGTGCCAGCAGCCAAGGACGCCTCTCTGGGGCCAACGTCCTGACTTTC	CASSQGRLSGANVLTF
.	.	TRBV5-5	14	TRBJ2-2	TGTGCCAGCAGCTTTTCATCCGGCACCGGGGAGCTGTTTTTT	CASSFSSGTGELFF